This T cell receptor (beta chain) was obtained from a study of shared clonotypes between healthy human individuals. About the research overall: Donor composition was a couple of women and a few men, aged 18 to 49.

The donors, all of them Caucasian adults, lived in Nashville, Tennessee. CD4+ cells yielded CD45RA+ naive and CD45RA-negative memory subsets. Generated by immunoSEQ multiplex PCR, the TCRdb table keeps only in-frame clones and is missing some. Of 2,500,000 or so clones listed, 93% were seen once; the top ten hold 0.36%. The CDR3 sequence is 14 residues long. V lost 8 bases, J lost 2 bases, and 4 bases stayed unmatched. Germline CDR1 and CDR2: MNHEY and SVGAGI. Note on this clone: Its antigen is unknown.

Study-wide results and caveats: What rarefaction showed was incomplete sorted-subset sequencing despite large depth.

This chain joins TRBV6-5 and TRBJ2-3, with 10 positions matching TRBD2. The TCR comes from a man between 18 and 29 years old in good health. Some clones in this sample may be carry-over from other donors' samples. The sample consisted of naive CD4+ T cells from PBMCs. Subset here: CD45RA+ positively selected. The CDR3 here is CASRAGGFTDTQYF. CDR3 coding DNA: TGTGCCAGCCGAGCGGGAGGGTTCACAGATACGCAGTATTTT.